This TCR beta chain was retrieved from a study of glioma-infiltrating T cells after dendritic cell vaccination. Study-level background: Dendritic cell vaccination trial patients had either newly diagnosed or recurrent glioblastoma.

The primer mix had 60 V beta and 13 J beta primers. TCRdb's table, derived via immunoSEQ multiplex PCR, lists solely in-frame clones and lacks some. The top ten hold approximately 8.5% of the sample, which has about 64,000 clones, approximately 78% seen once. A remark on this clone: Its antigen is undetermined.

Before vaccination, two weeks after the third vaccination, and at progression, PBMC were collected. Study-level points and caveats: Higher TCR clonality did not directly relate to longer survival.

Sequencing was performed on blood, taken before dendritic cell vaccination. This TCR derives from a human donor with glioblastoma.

The CDR3 region has the DNA TGTGCCAGCAGCTCGCGACAGGGGCATAATGAAAAACTGTTTTTT. It is translated as CASSSRQGHNEKLFF. The chain uses TRBV7-2 and TRBJ1-4; 8 nucleotides line up with TRBD1. The CDR3 runs to 15 residues. After removal of 4 bases from V and 4 bases from J, the junction contained 5 bases not matched to a gene. Per the germline V gene, CDR1 is SGHTA and CDR2 is FQGNSA.